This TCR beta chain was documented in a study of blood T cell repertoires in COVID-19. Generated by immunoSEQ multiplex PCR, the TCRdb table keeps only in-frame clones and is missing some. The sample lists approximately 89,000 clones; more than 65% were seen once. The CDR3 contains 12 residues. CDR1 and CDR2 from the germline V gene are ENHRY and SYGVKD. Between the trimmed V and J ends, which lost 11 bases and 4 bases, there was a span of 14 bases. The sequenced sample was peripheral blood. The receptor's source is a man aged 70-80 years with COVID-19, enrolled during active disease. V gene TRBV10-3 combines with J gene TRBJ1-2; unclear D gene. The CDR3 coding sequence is TGTGCCGCCAAAGAAAGAGGCTATGGCTACACCTTC. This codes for CAAKERGYGYTF.